This T cell receptor beta chain was obtained from a study of cytomegalovirus exposure and HLA in healthy donors. Overall study findings and caveats: In a later analysis, HLA-associated TCR beta chains were more clonally expanded than equally common others. The authors judged a highly shared variant cluster likely a sequencing artifact. One variant, a missense change in DCLRE1C, was linked in a later analysis to TCR beta V- and J-gene trimming.

Of note for this clone: Its antigen remains unknown.

Primers: 60 Vbeta forward and 13 Jbeta reverse. Profiled with immunoSEQ multiplex PCR; TCRdb holds only in-frame clones, not every one. Of roughly 100,000 clones listed, about four fifths are singletons. V gave up 0 bases and J gave up 1 base, with 9 bases separating them. Germline V gene data show CDR1 as ENHRY and CDR2 as SYGVKD. CDR3 length equals 16 residues. V gene TRBV10-3 combines with J gene TRBJ2-2; D might be TRBD1 (5 bases). The sample comprised PBMCs. The TCR comes from a man aged 30 to 45 in good health and CMV-seropositive. CDR3 sequence (DNA): TGTGCCATCAGTGAGTCGGCCAGGGAGAACACCGGGGAGCTGTTTTTT. It translates to CAISESARENTGELFF.